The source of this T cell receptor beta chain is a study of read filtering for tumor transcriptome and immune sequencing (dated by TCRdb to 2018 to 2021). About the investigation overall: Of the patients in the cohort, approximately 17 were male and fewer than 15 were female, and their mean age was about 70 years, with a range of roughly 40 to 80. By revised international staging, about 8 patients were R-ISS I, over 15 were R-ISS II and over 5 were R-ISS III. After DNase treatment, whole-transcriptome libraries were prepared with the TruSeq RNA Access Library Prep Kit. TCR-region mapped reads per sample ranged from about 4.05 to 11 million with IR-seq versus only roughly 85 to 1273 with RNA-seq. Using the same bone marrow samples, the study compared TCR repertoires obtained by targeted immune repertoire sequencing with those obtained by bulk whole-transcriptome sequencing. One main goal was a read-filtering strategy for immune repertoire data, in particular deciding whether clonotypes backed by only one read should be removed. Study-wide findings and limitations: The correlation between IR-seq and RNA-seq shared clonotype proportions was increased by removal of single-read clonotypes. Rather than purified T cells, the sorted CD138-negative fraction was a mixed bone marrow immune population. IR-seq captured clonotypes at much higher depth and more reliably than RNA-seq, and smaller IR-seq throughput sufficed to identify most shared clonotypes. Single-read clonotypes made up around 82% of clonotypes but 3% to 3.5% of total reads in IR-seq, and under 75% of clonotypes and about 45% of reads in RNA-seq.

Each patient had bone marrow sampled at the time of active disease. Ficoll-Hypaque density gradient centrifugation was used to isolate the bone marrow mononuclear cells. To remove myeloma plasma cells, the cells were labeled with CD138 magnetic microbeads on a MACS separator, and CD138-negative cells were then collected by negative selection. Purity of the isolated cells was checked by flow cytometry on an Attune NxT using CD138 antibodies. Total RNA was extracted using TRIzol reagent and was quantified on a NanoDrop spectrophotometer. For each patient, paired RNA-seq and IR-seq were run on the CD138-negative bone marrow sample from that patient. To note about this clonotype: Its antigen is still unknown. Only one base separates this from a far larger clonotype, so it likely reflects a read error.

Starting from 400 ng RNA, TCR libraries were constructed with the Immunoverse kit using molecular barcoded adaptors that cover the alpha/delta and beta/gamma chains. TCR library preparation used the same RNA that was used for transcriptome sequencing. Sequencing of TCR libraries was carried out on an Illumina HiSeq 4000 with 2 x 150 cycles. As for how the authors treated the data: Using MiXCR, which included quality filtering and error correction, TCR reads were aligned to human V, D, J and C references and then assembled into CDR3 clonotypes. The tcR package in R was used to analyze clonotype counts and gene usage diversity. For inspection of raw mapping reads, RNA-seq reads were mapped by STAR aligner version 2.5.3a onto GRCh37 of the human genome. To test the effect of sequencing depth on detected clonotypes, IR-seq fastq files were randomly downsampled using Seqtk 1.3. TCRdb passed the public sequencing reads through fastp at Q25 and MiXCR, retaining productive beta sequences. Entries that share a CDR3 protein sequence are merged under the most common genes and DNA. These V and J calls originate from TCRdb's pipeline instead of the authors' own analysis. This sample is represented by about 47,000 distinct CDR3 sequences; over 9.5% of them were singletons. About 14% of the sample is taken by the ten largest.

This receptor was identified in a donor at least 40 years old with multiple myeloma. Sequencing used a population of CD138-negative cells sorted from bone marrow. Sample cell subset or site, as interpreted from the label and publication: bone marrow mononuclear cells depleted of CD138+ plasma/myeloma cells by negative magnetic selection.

At the DNA level, the sequence is TGTGCCAGCAGCTTGGGGCGACAGGGTGTCGCAGATACGCAGTATTTT. Translation gives CASSLGRQGVADTQYF. The sequence joins TRBV7-3 to TRBJ2-3, with TRBD1 identical over 7 junction bases. Taken from cysteine to phenylalanine, the CDR3 has 16 residues. The retained sequence is limited to the CDR3, 48 bases, with the frame set at the first base. The germline V gene specifies SGHTA as CDR1 and FQGTGA as CDR2. Germline trimming: 3 bases from V, 4 bases from J; junction bases outside gene matches: 10.